This T cell receptor beta chain was sequenced during a study of shared clonotypes between healthy human individuals (dated by TCRdb to the early 2020s). In terms of the full investigation: The cohort comprised a couple of women and a few men aged 18 to 49 years. Blood TCR repertoires of a handful of healthy adults were deeply sequenced to estimate repertoire size and the extent of clonotype sharing between individuals. Between about 0.8 and 9 billion PBMCs per donor were obtained by leukapheresis. Libraries were prepared and TCR repertoires were sequenced by different laboratories using diverse techniques, in order to increase sequencing depth and limit assay-specific biases.

The donors were healthy, HIV-negative adults who had no recently reported acute infections or vaccinations. All donors were Caucasian adults living in Nashville, Tennessee, USA. For unsorted samples, about 90 million PBMCs were counted, and genomic DNA was extracted using the QIAamp DNA Blood Mini kit. Blood was obtained by leukapheresis, after which PBMCs were separated by Ficoll-Histopaque density gradient centrifugation and cryopreserved in liquid nitrogen vapor phase. Results the study describes overall, beyond this receptor: The genetic and exposure-history diversity represented was limited by the small number of donors. Pairwise subsampling indicated that sequencing depth was expected to affect the degree of clonotype sharing among donors. Sampling was restricted to blood, and TCR repertoires in tissue are likely to differ from TCR repertoires in blood.

This clone turned up a few times. Its antigen remains undetermined. Per-base quality was not reported, and no clone a single base away is much larger than it. The CDR3 goes from the cysteine to the phenylalanine over 13 residues. The retained sequence is limited to the CDR3, 39 bases, with the frame set at the first base. The germline V gene gives CDR1 as SGHRS and CDR2 as YFSETQ. The germline ends are 7 bases apart after V is trimmed by 3 bases and J by 1 base. Using the deep immunoSEQ assay, TCR CDR3 regions were amplified from genomic DNA by multiplex PCR. Extracted genomic DNA from each cell subset was spread evenly across all wells of several immunoSEQ 96-well plates, with each plate serving as a replicate. For unsorted PBMC, approximately 300 ng of genomic DNA, equivalent to roughly 30,000 T cell genomes, went into each replicate PCR. Ten immunoSEQ deep assay plates were used to sequence unsorted PBMC genomic DNA. Purified libraries were quantified with a Qubit 3.0 fluorometer, sized on a Bioanalyzer 2100, and re-quantified with the KAPA Library Quantification kit. Each immunoSEQ 96-well plate was sequenced on its own single-read 150-cycle Illumina NextSeq 550 flow cell. The authors' pipeline ran thus. Because the immunoSEQ output included only junctional sequences and no quality scores, the filtering could not be the same as the filtering used for full-length reads. Sequences were annotated with PyIR, a Python wrapper for IgBLAST v1.9, and V/J genes and CDR3 were assigned using IMGT germline references. Reads were filtered out if the reads had weak V/J assignments (E-value above 1e-6), no CDR3, stop codons, out-of-frame junctions, or ambiguous translated residues. V3J clonotypes were defined as sequences sharing the same inferred V gene, J gene, and CDR3 amino acid sequence. The percentage overlap between two repertoires was calculated by dividing the number of shared unique clonotypes by the size of the smaller repertoire. Richness of each repertoire was evaluated using RTK rarefaction, the Chao1 estimator, and Recon v2.1 estimates of unobserved clonotypes. TCRdb provides this immuneACCESS table in a form limited to in-frame rearrangements. Some clones are lacking; in checked studies, under half of them reflect an unresolved V gene, and why the rest are absent is not known. V and J calls and clone size are copied from that table; D and trimming were computed from the DNA. A total of roughly 490,000 clones appear in this sample, around 80% of them only once. Roughly 12% of the sample is held by the ten biggest clonotypes.

The material sequenced was PBMCs. The chain employs TRBV5-1 and TRBJ1-1, with no confident D gene call. This clonotype originated in a woman in her thirties or forties in good health. Some clones in this sample may be carry-over from other donors' samples. The nucleotide sequence is given as TGCGCCAGCAGCTACCAGGAGAACACTGAAGCTTTCTTT. Its protein is CASSYQENTEAFF. The variable domain in full, with residues beyond the CDR3 obtained from the reference TRBV5-1 and TRBJ1-1 genes, is KAGVTQTPRYLIKTRGQQVTLSCSPISGHRSVSWYQQTPGQGLQFLFEYFSETQRNKGNFPGRFSGRQFSNSRSEMNVSTLELGDSALYLCASSYQENTEAFFGQGTRLTVV.